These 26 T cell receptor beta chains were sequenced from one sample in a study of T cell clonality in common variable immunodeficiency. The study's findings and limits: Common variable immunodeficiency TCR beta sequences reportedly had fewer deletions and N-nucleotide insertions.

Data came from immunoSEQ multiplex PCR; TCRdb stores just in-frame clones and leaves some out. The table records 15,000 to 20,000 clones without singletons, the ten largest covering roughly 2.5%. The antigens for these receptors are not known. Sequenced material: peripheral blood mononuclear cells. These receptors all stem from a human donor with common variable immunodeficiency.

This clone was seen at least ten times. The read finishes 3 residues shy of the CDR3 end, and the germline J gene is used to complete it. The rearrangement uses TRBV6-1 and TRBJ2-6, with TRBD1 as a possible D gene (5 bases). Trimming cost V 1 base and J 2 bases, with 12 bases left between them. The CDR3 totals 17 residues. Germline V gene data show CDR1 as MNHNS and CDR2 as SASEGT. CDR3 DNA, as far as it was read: TGTGCCAGCAGTGAAGGAAAAGGGGCGACTGGGGCCAACGTC. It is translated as CASSEGKGATGANV. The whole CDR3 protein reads CASSEGKGATGANVLTF.

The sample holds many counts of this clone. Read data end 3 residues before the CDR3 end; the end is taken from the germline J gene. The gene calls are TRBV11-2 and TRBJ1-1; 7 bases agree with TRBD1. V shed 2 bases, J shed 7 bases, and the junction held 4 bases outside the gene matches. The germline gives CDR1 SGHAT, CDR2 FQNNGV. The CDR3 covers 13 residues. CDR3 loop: CASSLWTGVEAFF. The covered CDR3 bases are TGTGCCAGCAGCTTATGGACAGGTGTTGAA.

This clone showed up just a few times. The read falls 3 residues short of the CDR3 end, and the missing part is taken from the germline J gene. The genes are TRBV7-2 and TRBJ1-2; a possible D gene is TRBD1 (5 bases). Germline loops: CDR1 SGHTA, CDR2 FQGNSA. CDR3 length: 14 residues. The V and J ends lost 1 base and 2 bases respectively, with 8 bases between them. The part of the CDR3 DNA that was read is TGTGCCAGCAGCTTAGGGGGGGGAAACTATGGC. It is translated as CASSLGGGNYG. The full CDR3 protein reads CASSLGGGNYGYTF.

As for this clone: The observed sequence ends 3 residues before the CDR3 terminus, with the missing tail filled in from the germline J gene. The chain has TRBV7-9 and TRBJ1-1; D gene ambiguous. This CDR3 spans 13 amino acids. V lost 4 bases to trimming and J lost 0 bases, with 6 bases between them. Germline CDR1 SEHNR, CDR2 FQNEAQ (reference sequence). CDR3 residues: CASSWPMNTEAFF. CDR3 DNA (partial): TGTGCCAGCAGCTGGCCGATGAACACTGAA.

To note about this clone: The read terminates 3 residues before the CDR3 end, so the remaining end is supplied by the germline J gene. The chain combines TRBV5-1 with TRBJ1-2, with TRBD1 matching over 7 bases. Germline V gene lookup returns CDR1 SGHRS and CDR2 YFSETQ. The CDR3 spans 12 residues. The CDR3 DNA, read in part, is TGCGCCAGCAGCATAGACAGGGACGGC. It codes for CASSIDRDG. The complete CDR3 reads CASSIDRDGYTF.

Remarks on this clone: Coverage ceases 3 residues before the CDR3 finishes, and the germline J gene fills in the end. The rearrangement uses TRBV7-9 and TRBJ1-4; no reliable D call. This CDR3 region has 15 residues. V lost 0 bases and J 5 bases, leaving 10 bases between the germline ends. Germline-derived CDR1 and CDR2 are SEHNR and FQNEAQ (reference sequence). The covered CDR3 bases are TGTGCCAGCAGCTTAGCCCCCAACACCAATGAAAAA. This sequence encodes CASSLAPNTNEK. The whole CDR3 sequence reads CASSLAPNTNEKLFF.

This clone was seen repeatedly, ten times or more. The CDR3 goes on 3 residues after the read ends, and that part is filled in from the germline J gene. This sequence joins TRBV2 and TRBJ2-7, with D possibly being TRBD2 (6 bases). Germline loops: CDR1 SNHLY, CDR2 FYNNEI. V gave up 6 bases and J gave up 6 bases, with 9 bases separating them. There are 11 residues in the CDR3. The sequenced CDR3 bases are TGTGCCAGCAGGGACTATGGCGAG. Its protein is CASRDYGE. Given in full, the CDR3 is CASRDYGEQYF.

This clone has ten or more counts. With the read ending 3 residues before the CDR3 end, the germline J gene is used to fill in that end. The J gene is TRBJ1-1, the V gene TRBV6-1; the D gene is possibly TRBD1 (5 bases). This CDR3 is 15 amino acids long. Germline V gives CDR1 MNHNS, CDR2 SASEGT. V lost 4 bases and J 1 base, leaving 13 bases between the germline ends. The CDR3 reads CASSGMGQPNTEAFF. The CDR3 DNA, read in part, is TGTGCCAGCAGTGGAATGGGGCAGCCGAACACTGAA.

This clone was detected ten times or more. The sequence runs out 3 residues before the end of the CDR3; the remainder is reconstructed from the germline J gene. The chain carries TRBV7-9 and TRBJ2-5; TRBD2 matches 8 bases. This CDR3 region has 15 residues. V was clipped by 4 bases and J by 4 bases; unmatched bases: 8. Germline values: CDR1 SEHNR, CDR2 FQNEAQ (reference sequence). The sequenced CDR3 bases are TGTGCCAGCAGCTCACTAGCGGCCCCGGGAGAGACC. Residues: CASSSLAAPGET. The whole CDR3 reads CASSSLAAPGETQYF.

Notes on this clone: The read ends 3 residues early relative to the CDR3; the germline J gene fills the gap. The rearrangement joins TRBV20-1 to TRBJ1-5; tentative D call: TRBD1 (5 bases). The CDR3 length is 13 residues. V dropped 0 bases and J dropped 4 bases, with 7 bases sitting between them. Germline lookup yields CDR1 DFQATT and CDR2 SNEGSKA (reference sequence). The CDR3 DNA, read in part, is TGCAGTGCTAGAGAGGACACAAATCAGCCC. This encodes CSAREDTNQP. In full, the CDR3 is CSAREDTNQPQHF.

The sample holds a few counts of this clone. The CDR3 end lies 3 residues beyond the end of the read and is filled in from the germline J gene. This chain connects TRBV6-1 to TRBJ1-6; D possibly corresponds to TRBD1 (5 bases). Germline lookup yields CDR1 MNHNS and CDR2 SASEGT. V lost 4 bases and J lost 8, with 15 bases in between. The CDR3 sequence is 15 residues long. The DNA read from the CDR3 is TGTGCCAGCAGTGGCCGAGGAAGGGGAGATTCACCC. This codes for CASSGRGRGDSP. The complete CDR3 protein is CASSGRGRGDSPLHF.

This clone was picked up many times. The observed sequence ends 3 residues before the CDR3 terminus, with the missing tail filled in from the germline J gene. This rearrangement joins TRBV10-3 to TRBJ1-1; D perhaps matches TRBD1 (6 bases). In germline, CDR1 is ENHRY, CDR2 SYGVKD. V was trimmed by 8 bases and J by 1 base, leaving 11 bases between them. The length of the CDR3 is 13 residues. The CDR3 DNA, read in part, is TGTGCCATCCGCAAGGGACAGAACACTGAA. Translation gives CAIRKGQNTE. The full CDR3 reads CAIRKGQNTEAFF.

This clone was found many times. The CDR3 bases that were read are TGCAGTGCATTACAACCTGAG. This translates into CSALQPE. In full, the CDR3 is CSALQPEQFF. The chain has TRBV20-1 and TRBJ2-1; no clear D gene. The read ends 3 residues before the CDR3 terminus; that terminus is restored from the germline J gene. Looked up from germline, CDR1 is DFQATT and CDR2 is SNEGSKA (reference sequence). Deletions cut 6 bases from V and 9 bases from J, with 9 bases between. The CDR3 is 10 amino acids.

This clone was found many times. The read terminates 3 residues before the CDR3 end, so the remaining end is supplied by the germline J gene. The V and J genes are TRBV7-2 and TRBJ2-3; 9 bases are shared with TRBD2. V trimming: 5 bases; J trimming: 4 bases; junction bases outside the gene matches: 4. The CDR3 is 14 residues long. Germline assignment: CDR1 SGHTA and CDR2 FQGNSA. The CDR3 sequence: CASSPGLASDTQYF. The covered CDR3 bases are TGTGCCAGCAGCCCGGGACTAGCATCAGATACG.

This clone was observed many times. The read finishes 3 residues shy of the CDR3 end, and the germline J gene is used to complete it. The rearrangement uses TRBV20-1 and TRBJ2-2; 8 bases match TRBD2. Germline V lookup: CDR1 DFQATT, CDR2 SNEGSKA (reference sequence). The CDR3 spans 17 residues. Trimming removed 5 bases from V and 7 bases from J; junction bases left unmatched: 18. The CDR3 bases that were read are TGCAGTGCTCGCCTCGGTAGCGGGAACCTAGGGGGCGGGGAG. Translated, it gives CSARLGSGNLGGGE. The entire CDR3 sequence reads CSARLGSGNLGGGELFF.

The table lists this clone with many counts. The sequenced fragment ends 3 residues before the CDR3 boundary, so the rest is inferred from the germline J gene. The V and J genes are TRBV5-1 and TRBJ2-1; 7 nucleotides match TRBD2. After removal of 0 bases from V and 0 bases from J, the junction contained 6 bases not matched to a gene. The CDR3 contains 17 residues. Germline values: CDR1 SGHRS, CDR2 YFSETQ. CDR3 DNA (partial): TGCGCCAGCAGCTTGGAGGCTAGCGGCTACTCCTACAATGAG. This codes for CASSLEASGYSYNE. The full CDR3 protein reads CASSLEASGYSYNEQFF.

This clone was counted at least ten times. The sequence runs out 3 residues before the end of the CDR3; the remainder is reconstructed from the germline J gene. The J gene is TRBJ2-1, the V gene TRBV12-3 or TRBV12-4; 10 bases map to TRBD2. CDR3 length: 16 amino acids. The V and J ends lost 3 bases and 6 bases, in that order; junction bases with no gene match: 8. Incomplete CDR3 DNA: TGTGCCAGCAGTTTGCGCGGGACTAGCGACCTCAATGAG. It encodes CASSLRGTSDLNE. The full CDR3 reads CASSLRGTSDLNEQFF.

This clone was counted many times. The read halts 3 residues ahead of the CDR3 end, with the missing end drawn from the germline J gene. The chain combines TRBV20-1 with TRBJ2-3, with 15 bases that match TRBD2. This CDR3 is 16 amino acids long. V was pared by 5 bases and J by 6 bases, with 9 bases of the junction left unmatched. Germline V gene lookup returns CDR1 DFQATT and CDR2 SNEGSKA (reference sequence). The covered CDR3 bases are TGCAGTGCTTTTACCGGGACTAGCGGGAGGTGGGATACG. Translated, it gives CSAFTGTSGRWDT. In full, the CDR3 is CSAFTGTSGRWDTQYF.

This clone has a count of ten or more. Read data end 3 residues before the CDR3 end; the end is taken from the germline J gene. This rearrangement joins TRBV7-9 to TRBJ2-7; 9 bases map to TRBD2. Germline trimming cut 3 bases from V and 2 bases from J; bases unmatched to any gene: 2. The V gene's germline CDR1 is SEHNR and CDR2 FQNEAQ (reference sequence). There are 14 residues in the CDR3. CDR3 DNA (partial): TGTGCCAGCAGCTTGGGACTAGCAACCTACGAG. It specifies CASSLGLATYE. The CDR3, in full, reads CASSLGLATYEQYF.

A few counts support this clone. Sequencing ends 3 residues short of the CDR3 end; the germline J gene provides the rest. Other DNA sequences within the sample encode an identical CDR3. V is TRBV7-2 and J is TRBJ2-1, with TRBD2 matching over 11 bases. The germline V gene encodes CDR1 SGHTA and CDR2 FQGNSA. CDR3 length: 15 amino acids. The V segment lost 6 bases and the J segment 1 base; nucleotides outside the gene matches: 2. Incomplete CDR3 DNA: TGTGCCAGCAGGGGACTAGCGGTTTCCTACAATGAG. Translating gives CASRGLAVSYNE. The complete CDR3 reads CASRGLAVSYNEQFF.

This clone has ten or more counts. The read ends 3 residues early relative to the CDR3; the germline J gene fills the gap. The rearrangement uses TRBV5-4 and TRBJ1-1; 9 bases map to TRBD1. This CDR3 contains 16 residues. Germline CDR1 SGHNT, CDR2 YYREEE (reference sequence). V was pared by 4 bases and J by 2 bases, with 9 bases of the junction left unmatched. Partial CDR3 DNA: TGTGCCAGCAGCGCCGGGACAGGGACCCCCAACACTGAA. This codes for CASSAGTGTPNTE. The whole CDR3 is CASSAGTGTPNTEAFF.

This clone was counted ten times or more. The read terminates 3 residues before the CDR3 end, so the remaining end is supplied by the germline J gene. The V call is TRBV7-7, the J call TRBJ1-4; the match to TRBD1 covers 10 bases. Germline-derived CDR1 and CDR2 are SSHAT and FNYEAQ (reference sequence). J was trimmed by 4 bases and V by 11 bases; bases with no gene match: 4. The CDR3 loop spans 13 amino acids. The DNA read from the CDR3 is TGTGCCGTTTGGGACAGGGGTAATGAAAAA. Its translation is CAVWDRGNEK. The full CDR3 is CAVWDRGNEKLFF.

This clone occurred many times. The CDR3 DNA, read in part, is TGTGCCAGCAGTCGCAGGGGTACGGCTAATGAAAAA. Residues: CASSRRGTANEK. In full, the CDR3 reads CASSRRGTANEKLFF. J is TRBJ1-4 and V is TRBV2; D may be TRBD1 (6 bases). The read falls 3 residues short of the CDR3 end, and the missing part is taken from the germline J gene. CDR1 is SNHLY, CDR2 FYNNEI, per germline. Trimming took 5 bases from V and 3 from J, leaving 13 bases between them. The CDR3 length is 15 residues.

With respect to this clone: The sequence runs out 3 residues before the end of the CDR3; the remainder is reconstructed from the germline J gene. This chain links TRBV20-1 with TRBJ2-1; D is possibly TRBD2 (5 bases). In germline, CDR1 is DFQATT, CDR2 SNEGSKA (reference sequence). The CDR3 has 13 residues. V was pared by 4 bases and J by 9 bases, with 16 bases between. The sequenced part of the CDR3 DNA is TGCAGTGCTACCAGCGGAAGCCTCGGTGAG. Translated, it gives CSATSGSLGE. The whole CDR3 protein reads CSATSGSLGEQFF.

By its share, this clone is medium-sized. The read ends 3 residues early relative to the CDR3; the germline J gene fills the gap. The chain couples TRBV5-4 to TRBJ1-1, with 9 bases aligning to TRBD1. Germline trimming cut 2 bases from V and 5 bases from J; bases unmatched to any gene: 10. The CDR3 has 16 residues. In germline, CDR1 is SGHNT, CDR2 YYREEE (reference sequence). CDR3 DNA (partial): TGTGCCAGCAGCTTTTTCACCGGGACAGGGAAAACTGAA. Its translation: CASSFFTGTGKTE. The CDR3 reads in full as CASSFFTGTGKTEAFF.

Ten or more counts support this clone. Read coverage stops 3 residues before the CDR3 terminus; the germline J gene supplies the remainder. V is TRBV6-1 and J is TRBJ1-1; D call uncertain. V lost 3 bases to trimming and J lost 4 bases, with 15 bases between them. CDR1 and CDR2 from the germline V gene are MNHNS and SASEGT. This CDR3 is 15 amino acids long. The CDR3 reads CASSDPGYRTTEAFF. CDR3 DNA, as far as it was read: TGTGCCAGCAGTGATCCGGGGTATAGGACCACTGAA.